The clone carrying this T cell receptor (beta chain) was detected ten times or more. In the original processing: From reference gene primer amplification, estimates of nucleated cell counts were derived. Libraries were prepared by immunoSEQ multiplex PCR; TCRdb keeps only in-frame clonotypes and omits some of them. V and J calls and clone size come straight from that table; D and trimming were deduced from the DNA. This sample carries 170,000 or so clones, roughly 89% of them seen once, and the ten largest clones take just under 0.9%. This sample stems from a study of blood T cell repertoires in COVID-19. Study at large: PBMCs, B-cell-depleted T cells, or T cells provided the cDNA or gDNA that made up the material.

Germline values: CDR1 MNHEY, CDR2 SVGAGI. The ends were cut back, 0 bases at V and 1 base at J, with 6 bases in the middle. The CDR3 has 14 amino acids. The clonotype was recovered from a woman under 30 who had recovered from COVID-19. This chain links TRBV6-5 with TRBJ1-1, with a weak D call TRBD1 (5 bases). The specimen was peripheral blood. The CDR3 sequence: CASSYSGANTEAFF. The DNA for the CDR3 is TGTGCCAGCAGTTACTCAGGGGCGAACACTGAAGCTTTCTTT.